These 8 T cell receptor beta chains originate from one sample sequenced in a study of blood T cells in healthy people across ages. Primers used in a second PCR of roughly 6 to 12 cycles were a sample-barcoded 5' primer and a J-beta primer mix. MiXCR, applied by TCRdb to the 5' RACE reads, yields one record per CDR3 protein. The sample comprises about 970,000 distinct CDR3 sequences, roughly 51% of which are singletons, and 20% to 25% rests with the top ten. The material sequenced was blood. The receptors were sampled from a woman between 55 and 75 years old in good health.

This clonotype was found a few times. The V gene is TRBV10-3, the J gene TRBJ2-3; 9 nucleotides agree with TRBD2. The CDR3 extends over 15 amino acids. Trimming removed 3 bases from V and 0 bases from J; junction bases left unmatched: 1. The germline V gene encodes CDR1 ENHRY and CDR2 SYGVKD. The CDR3 DNA sequence: TGTGCCATCAGTGACAGCGGGAGGAGCACAGATACGCAGTATTTT. This encodes CAISDSGRSTDTQYF.

On this clonotype: The junction departs from the called germline gene at one end, perhaps through a read error. The genes are TRBV20-1 and TRBJ2-3; 7 nucleotides agree with TRBD1. Germline CDR1 and CDR2: DFQATT and SNEGSKA (reference sequence). The CDR3 covers 14 residues. The CDR3 here is CSAVYRGLTDTRYF. CDR3 DNA: TGCAGTGCTGTCTACAGGGGTCTCACAGATACGCGGTATTTT.

The chain couples TRBV4-1 to TRBJ2-7; D might be TRBD1 (5 bases). V lost 4 bases, J lost 2 bases, and 15 bases lay in between. CDR3 size: 15 residues. Germline loops: CDR1 MGHRA, CDR2 YSYEKL. In DNA form, the CDR3 reads TGCGCCAGCAGCCGAGTCCCGGACATGACCTACGAGCAGTACTTC. Its protein product is CASSRVPDMTYEQYF.

This chain links TRBV10-3 with TRBJ2-5, with D unclear. Germline CDR1 ENHRY, CDR2 SYGVKD. The V gene lost 3 bases and the J gene lost 5 bases, with 10 bases spanning the gap. The CDR3 runs to 13 residues. In DNA form, the CDR3 reads TGTGCCATCAGTGACTTGGGTCGGGAGACCCAGTACTTC. Translated, it gives CAISDLGRETQYF.

This clonotype was counted only a few times. This chain joins TRBV20-1 and TRBJ2-5; TRBD1 is a possible D gene (6 bases). Trimming stripped 2 bases from V and 3 bases from J, with 7 bases between. The germline V gene encodes CDR1 DFQATT and CDR2 SNEGSKA (reference sequence). This CDR3 region has 12 residues. In DNA form, the CDR3 reads TGCAGTGCTAGACCAGGGGAAGAGACCCAGTACTTC. Translation gives CSARPGEETQYF.

The chain carries TRBV4-1 and TRBJ2-7, with 9 bases fitting TRBD2. Per germline, CDR1 MGHRA and CDR2 YSYEKL. J was trimmed by 2 bases and V by 1 base; bases with no gene match: 6. This CDR3 is built from 16 residues. The CDR3 DNA follows: TGCGCCAGCAGCCAAGCGCCTAGCGGGACCCCCTACGAGCAGTACTTC. Protein: CASSQAPSGTPYEQYF.

This sequence joins TRBV9 and TRBJ2-3, with 9 bases aligning to TRBD1. The CDR3 runs to 18 residues. Germline-derived CDR1 and CDR2 are SGDLS and YYNGEE. After removal of 0 bases from V and 5 bases from J, the junction contained 13 bases not matched to a gene. DNA of the CDR3: TGTGCCAGCAGCGTAGATTACGGAGGACAGGGGCGAGGAGATACGCAGTATTTT. As protein: CASSVDYGGQGRGDTQYF.

The rearrangement uses TRBV2 and TRBJ2-7, with 7 nucleotides matching TRBD2. Per germline, CDR1 SNHLY and CDR2 FYNNEI. Trimming took 0 bases from V and 3 from J; bases not matched to a gene: 8. The CDR3 contains 16 residues. CDR3 sequence (DNA): TGTGCCAGCAGTGAAGCGCTGAGGCGGGAGCACTACGAGCAGTACTTC. Translated, it gives CASSEALRREHYEQYF.